This T cell receptor beta chain derives from a study of T-cell reconstitution after alpha-beta-depleted transplantation in children. General study points: By about two months after transplant, alpha-beta T cells reportedly arose from several hundred graft clones that had expanded. T-cell counts and diversity at one year following transplant were attributed mainly to newly produced T cells.

This CDR3 spans 14 amino acids. In germline, CDR1 is SGHNT, CDR2 YYREEE (reference sequence). With 1 base removed from V and 1 base from J, the gap between germline ends came to 8 bases. For TCRbeta, the library was prepared with unique molecular identifiers. MiXCR, applied by TCRdb to the PCR reads, yields one record per CDR3 protein. Among 500,000 to 650,000 distinct CDR3 sequences listed, over 9.5% were seen once. This clonotype was counted ten times or more. The antigen is not known. The V gene is TRBV5-4, the J gene TRBJ2-5; perhaps TRBD1 as D (5 bases). The material was PBMCs, mostly from graft donor cells, obtained 180 days after TCRalphabeta/CD19-depleted stem cell transplant. This TCR derives from a female patient aged 2-9 years who had a stem cell transplant for aplastic anemia, so the T cells may come from the graft donor. In DNA form, the CDR3 reads TGTGCCAGCAGCTTGAAGGACACCCAAGAGACCCAGTACTTC. Amino acids: CASSLKDTQETQYF.